A single sample gave rise to the 19 T cell receptor beta chains below, sequenced in a study of control samples from healthy donors and cancer patients. Profiling relied on immunoSEQ multiplex PCR, and the TCRdb table lists in-frame clones only, not all of them. The sample lists some 94,000 clones, 85% to 90% occurring once. The sample consisted of blood. The source of these receptors is a woman aged 45-60 years in good health.

This rearrangement joins TRBV5-1 to TRBJ2-7; 9 nucleotides match TRBD1. The V and J ends lost 0 bases and 5 bases, in that order; junction bases with no gene match: 9. The CDR3 sequence is 16 residues long. Germline CDR1 is SGHRS and CDR2 is YFSETQ. The CDR3 region has the DNA TGCGCCAGCAGCTTGGGGACCGGGACAGGGCTCAACGAGCAGTACTTC. Its translation: CASSLGTGTGLNEQYF.

The V call is TRBV6-5, the J call TRBJ1-2, with a possible D match to TRBD1 (5 bases). CDR1 is MNHEY and CDR2 is SVGAGI in the germline V gene. V gave up 8 bases and J gave up 2 bases, with 18 bases separating them. The length of the CDR3 is 15 residues. The CDR3 DNA is TGTGCCAGCTCTATTAGGGGTAGGGAAAACTATGGCTACACCTTC. It codes for CASSIRGRENYGYTF.

The chain uses TRBV18 and TRBJ2-5, with 11 bases aligning to TRBD1. The CDR3 sequence is 14 residues long. CDR1 and CDR2 (germline): KGHSH, LQKENI. The V gene end was trimmed by 3 bases and the J gene end by 6 bases; junction bases not matched to a gene: 3. CDR3 bases: TGTGCCAGCTCACCCGGACAGGGGGCCAAGACCCAGTACTTC. Its protein product is CASSPGQGAKTQYF.

V is TRBV7-2 and J is TRBJ2-2, with D tentatively TRBD1 (8 bases). The V and J ends lost 5 bases and 7 bases respectively, with 20 bases between them. This CDR3 spans 16 amino acids. The germline V gene has CDR1 SGHTA and CDR2 FQGNSA. CDR3 sequence (DNA): TGTGCCAGCAGCCCAGGGGGCGGGAGCCGGCGCGGGGAGCTGTTTTTT. Residues: CASSPGGGSRRGELFF.

Only one count was recorded for this clone. The chain couples TRBV25-1 to TRBJ2-5; either TRBD1 or TRBD2 may supply D (5 bases each). The CDR3 totals 14 residues. Germline V CDR1 and CDR2: MGHDK, SYGVNS. Trimming removed 1 base at V and 4 bases at J, with 10 bases between. CDR3 amino acids: CASSEWGGGETQYF. The CDR3 DNA reads as TGTGCCAGCAGTGAATGGGGTGGGGGAGAGACCCAGTACTTC.

The rearrangement links TRBV3-1 (or the pseudogene TRBV3-2) to TRBJ2-1; 13 bases line up with TRBD2. Germline V gene sequence: CDR1 LGHDT, CDR2 YNNKEL (reference sequence). Trimming cost V 3 bases and J 10 bases; bases outside gene matches: 15. The CDR3 is 18 amino acids. The CDR3 DNA follows: TGTGCCAGCAGCCACGCAAGCCTGGGACTAGCGGGATGGGGGGAGCAGTTCTTC. Translating gives CASSHASLGLAGWGEQFF.

The gene calls are TRBV2 and TRBJ1-5; tentatively, D is TRBD1 (5 bases). V lost 6 bases and J lost 2, with 8 bases in between. The CDR3 runs 13 residues. Germline V gives CDR1 SNHLY, CDR2 FYNNEI. DNA of the CDR3: TGTGCCAGCAGGGGAGGGGGCAATCAGCCCCAGCATTTT. Amino acids: CASRGGGNQPQHF.

Comment on this clone: At one end the junction does not follow the germline gene, possibly because of a read error. V is TRBV7-2 and J is TRBJ2-1; D might be TRBD2 (6 bases). The germline gives CDR1 SGHTA, CDR2 FQGNSA. The CDR3 extends over 14 amino acids. The CDR3 DNA is TGTGCCAGCACCTTAGCGGATTCCTATAATGAGCAGTTCTTC. It encodes CASTLADSYNEQFF.

The chain joins TRBV29-1 to TRBJ2-1; 10 nucleotides agree with TRBD2. The CDR3 totals 16 residues. J lost 7 bases, V lost 0 bases, and 9 bases had no gene match. CDR1 and CDR2 from the germline V gene are SQVTM and ANQGSEA. CDR3 DNA: TGCAGCGTTGAAGATCTGAGCGGGAGGGGTATGAATGAGCAGTTCTTC. This sequence encodes CSVEDLSGRGMNEQFF.

The chain links TRBV5-1 to TRBJ2-2, with TRBD1 identical over 10 bases. Germline V gene lookup returns CDR1 SGHRS and CDR2 YFSETQ. The CDR3 spans 16 residues. V was clipped by 4 bases and J by 6 bases; unmatched bases: 9. This chain's CDR3 is CASSATWDRGSGELFF. DNA of the CDR3: TGCGCCAGCAGCGCAACTTGGGACAGGGGATCCGGGGAGCTGTTTTTT.

The chain links TRBV7-6 to TRBJ2-7, with 8 bases identical to TRBD1. The V gene end was trimmed by 6 bases and the J gene end by 6 bases; junction bases not matched to a gene: 10. This CDR3 region has 14 residues. Germline V gene lookup returns CDR1 SGHVS and CDR2 FNYEAQ. CDR3 nucleotide sequence: TGTGCCAGCAGAAGCCCCGGACAGGGAGGCGAGCAGTACTTC. It encodes CASRSPGQGGEQYF.

The gene calls are TRBV7-2 and TRBJ1-1, with TRBD1 matching 7 bases. The CDR3 spans 15 residues. After removal of 1 base from V and 5 bases from J, the junction contained 7 bases not matched to a gene. The germline V gene encodes CDR1 SGHTA and CDR2 FQGNSA. CDR3 DNA: TGTGCCAGCAGCTTAGAGGGGGCCGGTTATACTGAAGCTTTCTTT. Translating it yields CASSLEGAGYTEAFF.

CDR3 in DNA: TGTGCCAGCAGCCAAGAGAGGGTCCGCTATGGCTACACCTTC. Protein: CASSQERVRYGYTF. The chain combines TRBV4-2 with TRBJ1-2; no clear D gene. From germline, CDR1 is LGHNA and CDR2 YNFKEQ. The V end lost 0 bases, the J end lost 4 bases, and 9 bases lay between the germline ends. The CDR3 is 14 residues long.

The chain couples TRBV7-2 to TRBJ2-7; either TRBD1 or TRBD2 may fit D (5 bases each). Between the trimmed V and J ends, which lost 2 bases and 5 bases, there was a span of 10 bases. CDR1 and CDR2 from the germline V gene are SGHTA and FQGNSA. This CDR3 has 13 residues. CDR3 nucleotides: TGTGCCAGCAGCTTACCCGGGGACCACGAGCAGTACTTC. Amino acids: CASSLPGDHEQYF.

The chain couples TRBV6-5 to TRBJ2-1, with D maybe TRBD2 (5 bases). Trimming removed 6 bases from V and 6 bases from J, with 15 bases in between. The CDR3 is made up of 14 amino acids. Germline V gene lookup returns CDR1 MNHEY and CDR2 SVGAGI. CDR3 sequence: CASSRRRPGNEQFF. DNA for the CDR3: TGTGCCAGCAGCCGGAGGAGACCAGGCAATGAGCAGTTCTTC.

The rearrangement joins TRBV27 to TRBJ1-1; 7 bases map to TRBD1. This CDR3 spans 16 amino acids. V trimming: 2 bases; J trimming: 2 bases; junction bases outside the gene matches: 8. Germline CDR1 and CDR2: MNHEY and SMNVEV (reference sequence). CDR3: CASSLRSAGGNTEAFF. CDR3 DNA: TGTGCCAGCAGTTTAAGGTCGGCAGGGGGTAACACTGAAGCTTTCTTT.

This sequence joins TRBV28 and TRBJ2-3; D not certain. Per germline, CDR1 MDHEN and CDR2 SYDVKM. V was cut by 5 bases and J by 1 base, with 1 base left in between. This CDR3 comprises 11 residues. CDR3 residues: CASSRTDTQYF. CDR3 bases: TGTGCCAGCAGTCGCACAGATACGCAGTATTTT.

CDR3 region: CASSLGGPGLAGLYEQYF. For the CDR3, the DNA is TGTGCCAGCAGCTTGGGGGGACCGGGACTAGCGGGACTCTACGAGCAGTACTTC. The gene calls are TRBV5-4 and TRBJ2-7, with TRBD2 matching 13 bases. There are 18 residues in the CDR3. Germline CDR1 and CDR2: SGHNT and YYREEE (reference sequence). V lost 0 bases, J lost 3 bases, and 9 bases stayed unmatched.

V is TRBV7-9 and J is TRBJ1-2; D is uncertain. Trimming took 0 bases from V and 0 from J, leaving 5 bases between them. The CDR3 length is 14 residues. CDR1 is SEHNR and CDR2 is FQNEAQ in the germline V gene (reference sequence). CDR3: CASSLAVTNYGYTF. The CDR3, as DNA: TGTGCCAGCAGCTTAGCGGTTACTAACTATGGCTACACCTTC.